The 22 T cell receptor beta chains in this list originate from one sample, sequenced in a study of blood T cells in healthy people across ages. Next came a second PCR, run for about 7 to 12 cycles, which used a sample-barcoded 5' primer along with a J-beta primer mix. TCRdb re-called the 5' RACE reads with MiXCR, one entry per CDR3 protein. In the table there are 2 million or so distinct CDR3 sequences, roughly 49% of which are singletons. Sequencing was performed on blood. The receptor source for this set is a woman aged 40-49 years in good health.

V is TRBV29-1 and J is TRBJ2-3; D might be TRBD1 or TRBD2, each matching 7 bases. The CDR3 is made up of 15 amino acids. V shed 7 bases and J shed 4 bases, with 21 bases lying between them. Germline assignment: CDR1 SQVTM and CDR2 ANQGSEA. This chain's CDR3 is CSAPQGGPMADTQYF. CDR3 DNA: TGCAGCGCGCCCCAGGGGGGGCCGATGGCAGATACGCAGTATTTT.

The rearrangement joins TRBV18 to TRBJ2-3, with D hard to call. V was shortened by 1 base and J by 0 bases, with 14 bases between the two germline ends. CDR1 and CDR2 (germline): KGHSH, LQKENI. CDR3 length: 17 amino acids. The CDR3 DNA sequence: TGTGCCAGCTCACCACTGATTGGGCGTATGAGCACAGATACGCAGTATTTT. Translation: CASSPLIGRMSTDTQYF.

Worth noting for this clonotype: At one end the junction does not follow the germline gene, possibly because of a read error. This chain joins TRBV5-5 and TRBJ2-1; D gene unclear. Germline values: CDR1 SGHKS, CDR2 YYEKEE (reference sequence). The CDR3 consists of 12 residues. CDR3 loop: CACSFKNNEQFF. Here the CDR3 DNA reads TGTGCCTGCAGCTTTAAAAACAATGAGCAGTTCTTC.

The chain uses TRBV9 and TRBJ2-4; D may be TRBD1 (5 bases). The CDR3 runs 16 residues. V lost 0 bases to trimming and J lost 0 bases, with 10 bases between them. Per germline, CDR1 SGDLS and CDR2 YYNGEE. The CDR3 DNA is TGTGCCAGCAGCGTAGAGGCAGGGTTAGCCAAAAACATTCAGTACTTC. Protein: CASSVEAGLAKNIQYF.

In nucleotides, the CDR3 is TGTGCCAGCAGCTCCGGGATGGAGAATACGCAGTATTTT. This gives the protein CASSSGMENTQYF. The rearrangement uses TRBV7-3 and TRBJ2-3; D is possibly TRBD2 (5 bases). Deletions cut 4 bases from V and 7 bases from J, with 12 bases between. The CDR3 covers 13 residues. CDR1 and CDR2 from the germline V gene are SGHTA and FQGTGA.

This chain connects TRBV10-3 to TRBJ2-1; D ambiguous. Between the trimmed V and J ends, which lost 4 bases and 8 bases, there was a span of 12 bases. The CDR3 length is 13 residues. Germline lookup yields CDR1 ENHRY and CDR2 SYGVKD. The CDR3 nucleotides read TGTGCCATCAGTGGCCCTCCCGGTGATGAGCAGTTCTTC. Amino acid sequence: CAISGPPGDEQFF.

This clonotype was counted once. The chain joins TRBV28 to TRBJ1-4, with TRBD1 identical over 7 bases. J was trimmed by 4 bases and V by 3 bases; bases with no gene match: 11. In germline, CDR1 is MDHEN, CDR2 SYDVKM. The CDR3 covers 17 residues. The CDR3 coding sequence is TGTGCCAGCAGTTTGGAAAGGAGGGGGCCGTATAATGAAAAACTGTTTTTT. Protein product: CASSLERRGPYNEKLFF.

Of note for this clonotype: A much larger clone differs by one base, so this may be a read error. The J gene is TRBJ2-1, the V gene TRBV5-6; D might be TRBD1 (5 bases). The DNA end favors TRBJ2-7, so the J call may be wrong. CDR1 is SGHDT and CDR2 is YYEEEE in the germline V gene. The CDR3 sequence is 12 residues long. The CDR3 region is CASRRVDNEQYF. CDR3 nucleotide sequence: TGTGCCAGCAGAAGGGTGGACAATGAGCAGTACTTC.

This sequence joins TRBV20-1 and TRBJ2-5; D not resolved. CDR1 is DFQATT and CDR2 is SNEGSKA in the germline V gene (reference sequence). V shed 4 bases and J shed 0 bases, with 9 bases lying between them. CDR3 size: 13 residues. The CDR3, as DNA: TGCAGTGCTATCTGGAGAAACCAAGAGACCCAGTACTTC. Protein product: CSAIWRNQETQYF.

The chain combines TRBV7-2 with TRBJ2-3; 11 bases match TRBD2. The ends lost 3 bases at V and 7 bases at J; junction bases unmatched: 6. The CDR3 length is 15 residues. The germline V gene encodes CDR1 SGHTA and CDR2 FQGNSA. The CDR3 DNA reads TGTGCCAGCAGCTTTAGCGGGGGGGCAACAAATACGCAGTATTTT. It is translated as CASSFSGGATNTQYF. Looking up the rest from reference TRBV7-2 and TRBJ2-3 gives the full variable domain: GAGVSQSPSNKVTEKGKDVELRCDPISGHTALYWYRQSLGQGLEFLIYFQGNSAPDKSGLPSDRFSAERTGGSVSTLTIQRTQQEDSAVYLCASSFSGGATNTQYFGPGTRLTVL.

The chain is built from TRBV5-6 and TRBJ2-1; no definite D call. The germline V and J ends were trimmed by 2 bases and 7 bases, with 13 bases remaining between them. The germline V gene has CDR1 SGHDT and CDR2 YYEEEE. This CDR3 is 14 amino acids long. The CDR3 sequence is CASSFARDWNEQFF. CDR3 bases: TGTGCCAGCAGCTTTGCCCGCGACTGGAATGAGCAGTTCTTC.

The chain links TRBV20-1 to TRBJ2-5; D uncertain. The tail of the sequence fits TRBJ2-7 better, so the J call may be wrong. CDR1 DFQATT and CDR2 SNEGSKA come from the germline V gene (reference sequence). The CDR3 has 11 amino acids. CDR3 nucleotide sequence: TGCAGTGCTATTGGCGGTCACGAGCAGTACTTC. Amino acids: CSAIGGHEQYF.

The chain recombines TRBV20-1 with TRBJ2-1, with D possibly matching TRBD2 (6 bases). V was clipped by 6 bases and J by 3 bases, with 24 bases between them. This CDR3 has 17 residues. The germline gives CDR1 DFQATT, CDR2 SNEGSKA (reference sequence). CDR3 loop: CSAVSFTSRRDYNEQFF. In DNA, the CDR3 is TGCAGTGCCGTGTCCTTCACGAGCCGGAGGGACTACAATGAGCAGTTCTTC.

The rearrangement links TRBV28 to TRBJ2-4; D remains ambiguous. TRBJ2-7 matches the DNA end more closely, so the J call is doubtful. There are 12 residues in the CDR3. Per the germline V gene, CDR1 is MDHEN and CDR2 is SYDVKM. DNA of the CDR3: TGTGCCAGCAGTTTAAAGAGAGACGAGCAGTACTTC. Amino acids: CASSLKRDEQYF.

This clonotype is a singleton in its sample. At one end the junction does not follow the germline gene, possibly because of a read error. The chain recombines TRBV28 with TRBJ2-1, with 8 bases fitting TRBD1. Per germline, CDR1 MDHEN and CDR2 SYDVKM. There are 15 residues in the CDR3. The CDR3 loop is CASSSPAGGTVAQFF. The CDR3 DNA sequence: TGCGCCAGCAGTTCTCCGGCAGGGGGCACGGTTGCGCAGTTCTTC.

This CDR3 is CASALRDTGDEAFF. The CDR3 region has the DNA TGTGCCAGCGCTCTGAGGGACACCGGGGATGAAGCTTTCTTT. V usage is TRBV6-6 and J usage is TRBJ1-1; a possible D gene is TRBD1 (6 bases). The CDR3 is 14 residues long. Germline values: CDR1 MNHNY, CDR2 SVGAGI (reference sequence). V gave up 8 bases and J gave up 7 bases, with 20 bases separating them.

This clonotype was observed a few times. The V call is TRBV24-1, the J call TRBJ2-3; D is ambiguous. V was clipped by 7 bases and J by 1 base, with 8 bases between them. This CDR3 spans 13 amino acids. CDR1 and CDR2 from the germline V gene are KGHDR and SFDVKD. This chain's CDR3 is CATSESGTDTQYF. The CDR3, as DNA: TGTGCCACCAGCGAGTCGGGCACAGATACGCAGTATTTT.

V and J are TRBV10-3 and TRBJ2-1, with 10 bases matching TRBD1. CDR1 and CDR2 (germline): ENHRY, SYGVKD. The CDR3 runs 16 residues. Germline trimming cut 7 bases from V and 0 bases from J; bases unmatched to any gene: 6. The CDR3 DNA reads as TGTGCCATCACCCCCGGGACAGGGGTCTCCTACAATGAGCAGTTCTTC. Encoded protein: CAITPGTGVSYNEQFF.

The chain uses TRBV10-3 and TRBJ2-5; D is unresolved. V lost 0 bases and J 2 bases, leaving 7 bases between the germline ends. CDR1 is ENHRY and CDR2 is SYGVKD in the germline V gene. The CDR3 spans 14 residues. The DNA for the CDR3 is TGTGCCATCAGTGAGTCCGCTTTACAAGAGACCCAGTACTTC. Its translation: CAISESALQETQYF.

The J gene is TRBJ1-6, the V gene TRBV27, with D maybe TRBD1 (5 bases). The V end was cut by 4 bases, the J end by 0 bases, with 13 bases between. This CDR3 is 17 amino acids long. Per the germline V gene, CDR1 is MNHEY and CDR2 is SMNVEV (reference sequence). CDR3 sequence reads: CASSYQGLSSYNSPLHF. The DNA for the CDR3 is TGTGCCAGCAGTTACCAGGGCCTCAGCTCCTATAATTCACCCCTCCACTTT.

This clonotype was counted a few times. The V gene is TRBV29-1, the J gene TRBJ2-6; 9 bases are a match to TRBD1. Per the germline V gene, CDR1 is SQVTM and CDR2 is ANQGSEA. The CDR3 is 17 residues long. Trimming removed 4 bases from V and 0 bases from J; junction bases left unmatched: 7. The CDR3 spells CSVAGTGINSGANVLTF. In DNA, the CDR3 is TGCAGCGTTGCCGGGACAGGGATTAACTCTGGGGCCAACGTCCTGACTTTC.

This chain links TRBV2 with TRBJ1-2; D gene uncertain. The V gene lost 7 bases and the J gene lost 11 bases, with 23 bases spanning the gap. The CDR3 contains 14 residues. CDR1 is SNHLY, CDR2 FYNNEI, per germline. CDR3 coding DNA: TGTGCCAGCAAGATACACCAGACACTCCATAATTACACCTTC. This translates into CASKIHQTLHNYTF. The full variable domain, rest sourced from reference TRBV2 and TRBJ1-2, is EPEVTQTPSHQVTQMGQEVILRCVPISNHLYFYWYRQILGQKVEFLVSFYNNEISEKSEIFDDQFSVERPDGSNFTLKIRSTKLEDSAMYFCASKIHQTLHNYTFGSGTRLTVV.